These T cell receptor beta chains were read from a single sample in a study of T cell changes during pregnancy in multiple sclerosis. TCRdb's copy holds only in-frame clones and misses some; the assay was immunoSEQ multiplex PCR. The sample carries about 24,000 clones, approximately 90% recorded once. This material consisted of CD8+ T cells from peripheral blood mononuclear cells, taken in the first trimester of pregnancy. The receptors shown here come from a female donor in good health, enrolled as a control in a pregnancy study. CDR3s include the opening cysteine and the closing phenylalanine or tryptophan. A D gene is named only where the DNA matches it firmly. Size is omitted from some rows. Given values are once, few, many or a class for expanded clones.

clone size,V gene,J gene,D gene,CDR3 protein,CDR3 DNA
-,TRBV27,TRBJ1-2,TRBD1,CASSFGQGDYGYTF,TGTGCCAGCAGTTTTGGACAGGGAGACTATGGCTACACCTTC
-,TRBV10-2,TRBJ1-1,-,CASSDRSEAFF,TGCGCCAGCAGTGATCGGTCTGAAGCTTTCTTT
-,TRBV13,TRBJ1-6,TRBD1,CASSPGTGQNSPLHF,TGTGCCAGCAGCCCGGGGACAGGCCAAAATTCACCCCTCCACTTT
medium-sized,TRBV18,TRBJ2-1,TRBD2,CASSPGLAGGLSSYNEQFF,TGTGCCAGCTCACCGGGACTAGCGGGGGGACTGAGCTCCTACAATGAGCAGTTCTTC
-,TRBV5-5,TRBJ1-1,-,CASSRGVEAFF,TGTGCCAGCAGCCGGGGGGTTGAAGCTTTCTTT
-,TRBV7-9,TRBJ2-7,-,CASSFPGLYEQYF,TGTGCCAGCAGCTTCCCGGGACTTTACGAGCAGTACTTC
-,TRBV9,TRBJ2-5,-,CASSVDEPGVAGQETQYF,TGTGCCAGCAGCGTAGATGAGCCGGGGGTAGCTGGGCAAGAGACCCAGTACTTC
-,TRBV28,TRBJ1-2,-,CASSPLPTTKHGYTF,TGTGCCAGCAGCCCTCTCCCGACGACAAAGCATGGCTACACCTTC
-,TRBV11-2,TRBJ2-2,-,CASSDLARTGELFF,TGTGCCAGCAGCGATCTAGCGCGCACCGGGGAGCTGTTTTTT
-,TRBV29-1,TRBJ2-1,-,CSVEGQLNEQFF,TGCAGCGTTGAAGGACAGCTCAATGAGCAGTTCTTC
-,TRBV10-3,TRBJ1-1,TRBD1,CAISTGTGYTEAFF,TGTGCCATCAGTACCGGGACAGGGTATACTGAAGCTTTCTTT
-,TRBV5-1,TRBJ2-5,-,CASSPGQAQETQYF,TGCGCCAGCAGCCCCGGACAAGCACAAGAGACCCAGTACTTC
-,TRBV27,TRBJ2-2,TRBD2,CASSPGLANTGELFF,TGTGCCAGCAGTCCGGGACTAGCCAACACCGGGGAGCTGTTTTTT
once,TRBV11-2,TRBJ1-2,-,CASSLANREGTF,TGTGCCAGCAGCTTAGCAAACAGAGAAGGCACCTTC
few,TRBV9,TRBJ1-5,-,CASSVGDFNQPQHF,TGTGCCAGCAGCGTAGGGGACTTTAATCAGCCCCAGCATTTT
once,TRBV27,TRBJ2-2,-,CASSLHRAYPGELFF,TGTGCCAGCAGTTTACACAGGGCATATCCCGGGGAGCTGTTTTTT
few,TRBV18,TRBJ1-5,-,CASTHHDIRGGRNQPQHF,TGTGCCAGCACTCACCACGATATTCGGGGGGGGCGAAATCAGCCCCAGCATTTT
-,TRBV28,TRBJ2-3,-,CASSAAADTDTQYF,TGTGCCAGCAGTGCGGCCGCAGACACAGATACGCAGTATTTT
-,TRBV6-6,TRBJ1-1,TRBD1,CASSQIPGQGADEAFF,TGTGCCAGCAGTCAAATCCCGGGACAGGGGGCTGATGAAGCTTTCTTT
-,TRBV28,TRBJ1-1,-,CASRRPHSGEDTEAFF,TGTGCCAGCAGGCGTCCTCACTCAGGGGAAGACACTGAAGCTTTCTTT
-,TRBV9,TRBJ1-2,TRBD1,CATSPSDRPRPVSGYTF,TGTGCCACCAGCCCGTCGGACAGGCCCAGGCCCGTATCGGGCTACACCTTC
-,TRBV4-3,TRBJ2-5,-,CASSQDLGRAGETQYF,TGCGCCAGCAGCCAAGATCTCGGTAGGGCGGGGGAGACCCAGTACTTC
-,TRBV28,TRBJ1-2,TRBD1,CASSYRGGNYGYTF,TGTGCCAGCAGCTACAGGGGAGGAAACTATGGCTACACCTTC
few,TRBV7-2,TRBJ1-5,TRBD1,CASSLAGQNQPQHF,TGTGCCAGCAGCTTGGCGGGACAGAATCAGCCCCAGCATTTT
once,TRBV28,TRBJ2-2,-,CASSRPLGTGELFF,TGTGCCAGCAGCCGCCCCCTCGGTACCGGGGAGCTGTTTTTT
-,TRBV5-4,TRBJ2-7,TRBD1,CASSTGQGAMNEQYF,TGTGCCAGCAGCACCGGACAGGGGGCGATGAACGAGCAGTACTTC
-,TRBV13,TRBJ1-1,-,CASSPWREEAFF,TGTGCCAGCAGCCCATGGAGGGAGGAAGCTTTCTTT
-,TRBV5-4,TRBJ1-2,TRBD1,CASSSKWDRISLDGYTF,TGTGCCAGCAGCTCAAAATGGGACAGAATCAGTCTGGATGGCTACACCTTC
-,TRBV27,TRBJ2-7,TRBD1,CATGQSYEQYF,TGTGCCACGGGACAGTCCTACGAGCAGTACTTC
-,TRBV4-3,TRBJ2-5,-,CASSPARDVSGTQYF,TGCGCCAGCAGCCCCGCCCGCGACGTGAGCGGGACCCAGTACTTC
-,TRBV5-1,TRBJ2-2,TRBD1,CASSLGGLTGSTGELFF,TGCGCCAGCAGCTTGGGGGGCCTGACAGGGAGCACCGGGGAGCTGTTTTTT
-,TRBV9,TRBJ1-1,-,CASKGDNEAFF,TGTGCCAGCAAAGGGGATAATGAAGCTTTCTTT
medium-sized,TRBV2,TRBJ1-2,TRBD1,CASSEAGTGREGYTF,TGTGCCAGCAGTGAAGCAGGGACAGGGCGGGAGGGCTACACCTTC
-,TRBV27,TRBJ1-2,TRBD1,CASSTGTGGYGYTF,TGTGCCAGCAGTACCGGGACAGGGGGCTATGGCTACACCTTC
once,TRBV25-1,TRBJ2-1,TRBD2,CASSDLSGTSDPYEQFF,TGTGCCAGCAGTGATCTTTCCGGGACTAGCGATCCCTATGAGCAGTTCTTC
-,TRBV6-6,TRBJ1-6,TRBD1,CASTDRGDSPLHF,TGTGCCAGCACCGACAGGGGGGATTCACCCCTCCACTTT
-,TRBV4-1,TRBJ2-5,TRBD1,CASSGQGEETQYF,TGCGCCAGCAGCGGACAGGGGGAAGAGACCCAGTACTTC
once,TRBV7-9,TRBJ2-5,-,CASSQYGETQYF,TGTGCCAGCAGCCAGTATGGAGAGACCCAGTACTTC
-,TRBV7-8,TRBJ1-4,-,CASNPGVATNEKLFF,TGTGCCAGCAATCCCGGGGTTGCAACTAATGAAAAACTGTTTTTT
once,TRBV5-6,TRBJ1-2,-,CASSTGSFYGYTF,TGTGCCAGCAGCACGGGGAGTTTTTATGGCTACACCTTC
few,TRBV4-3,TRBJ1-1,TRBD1,CASSQHTDRVTEAFF,TGCGCCAGCAGCCAACATACTGACAGGGTGACTGAAGCTTTCTTT
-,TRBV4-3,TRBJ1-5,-,CASSQDPGQPQHF,TGCGCCAGCAGCCAAGACCCAGGGCAGCCCCAGCATTTT
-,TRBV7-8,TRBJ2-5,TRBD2,CASSLGLGGETQYF,TGTGCCAGCAGCTTAGGGTTGGGGGGGGAGACCCAGTACTTC
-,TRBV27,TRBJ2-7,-,CASSLSGGGTYEQYF,TGTGCCAGCAGTTTATCGGGAGGGGGGACCTACGAGCAGTACTTC
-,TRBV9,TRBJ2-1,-,CASSVGGTPNEQFF,TGTGCCAGCAGCGTAGGGGGGACTCCCAATGAGCAGTTCTTC
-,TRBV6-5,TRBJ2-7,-,CASSYSSGRGEQYF,TGTGCCAGCAGTTACTCGTCAGGGCGTGGGGAGCAGTACTTC
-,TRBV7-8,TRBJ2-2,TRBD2,CASSLLVPAGSGETGELFF,TGTGCCAGCAGCTTATTGGTCCCAGCGGGGAGTGGCGAGACCGGGGAGCTGTTTTTT
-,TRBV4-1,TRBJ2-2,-,CASSQGEVGELFF,TGCGCCAGCAGCCAAGGGGAGGTCGGGGAGCTGTTTTTT
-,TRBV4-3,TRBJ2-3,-,CASSRTGRLEYF,TGCGCCAGCAGCCGCACTGGGAGGCTCGAGTATTTT
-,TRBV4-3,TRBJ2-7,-,CASSQDRVGFGGQYF,TGCGCCAGCAGCCAAGATCGAGTGGGTTTCGGGGGACAGTACTTC
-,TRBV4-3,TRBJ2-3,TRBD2,CASSQSGGAADTQYF,TGCGCCAGCAGCCAGAGCGGGGGGGCAGCAGATACGCAGTATTTT
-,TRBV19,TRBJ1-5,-,CASSMGLQGRVGPQHF,TGTGCCAGTAGTATGGGCCTGCAGGGCCGGGTTGGGCCCCAGCATTTT
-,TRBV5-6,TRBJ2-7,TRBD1,CASSFGQGSQYF,TGTGCCAGCAGCTTTGGACAGGGGTCGCAGTACTTC
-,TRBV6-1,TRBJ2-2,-,CASRLGQNTGELFF,TGTGCCAGCAGGCTGGGGCAGAACACCGGGGAGCTGTTTTTT
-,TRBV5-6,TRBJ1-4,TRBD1,CASSFGTGFEKLFF,TGTGCCAGCAGCTTTGGGACAGGGTTTGAAAAACTGTTTTTT
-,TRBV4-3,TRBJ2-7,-,CASSQDIQAGERYEQYF,TGCGCCAGCAGCCAAGATATACAGGCAGGGGAACGATACGAGCAGTACTTC
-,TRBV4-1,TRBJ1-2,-,CASSGAVYGYTF,TGCGCCAGCAGTGGGGCGGTTTATGGCTACACCTTC
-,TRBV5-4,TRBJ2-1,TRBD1,CASSLDRGWEQFF,TGTGCCAGCAGCTTAGACAGGGGTTGGGAGCAGTTCTTC
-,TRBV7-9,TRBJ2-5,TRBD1,CASSFRQGTRETQYF,TGTGCCAGCAGCTTCAGACAGGGTACCAGGGAGACCCAGTACTTC